Shown below are 20 T cell receptor beta chains from a single sample sequenced in a study of patients and donors after allogeneic stem cell transplantation. TCRdb fed the RT-PCR reads into MiXCR, producing one record per CDR3 protein. The sample contains approximately 430,000 distinct CDR3 sequences, around 15% of which appear only once. The sample comprised blood, either unsorted or a sorted T cell fraction (not recorded which). These TCRs come from a human donor who was either an allogeneic HSCT recipient or a stem cell or donor lymphocyte infusion donor (not recorded which). It is not recorded whose cells these are; they may come from a transplant donor.

This clonotype has only a few counts. CDR3 sequence: CSAFRTSGIYEQYF. The CDR3 DNA reads as TGCAGTGCTTTCCGGACTAGCGGGATTTACGAGCAGTACTTC. V and J are TRBV20-1 and TRBJ2-7; 12 bases line up with TRBD2. CDR3 size: 14 residues. Germline V gene data show CDR1 as DFQATT and CDR2 as SNEGSKA (reference sequence). Unmatched junction bases numbered 6, after V lost 5 bases and J lost 4 bases.

This clonotype was detected a few times. The V and J genes are TRBV24-1 and TRBJ2-1; no firm D call. The CDR3 runs 13 residues. In germline, CDR1 is KGHDR, CDR2 SFDVKD. V lost 2 bases and J lost 7, with 8 bases in between. In DNA form, the CDR3 reads TGTGCCACCAGTGATTACCCACGGAATGAGCAGTTCTTC. It specifies CATSDYPRNEQFF.

V is TRBV11-2 and J is TRBJ1-5; D not resolved. The CDR3 runs 14 residues. V lost 5 bases, J lost 4 bases, and 12 bases lay in between. The germline V gene encodes CDR1 SGHAT and CDR2 FQNNGV. The CDR3 reads CASSPNIGNQPQHF. DNA of the CDR3: TGTGCCAGCAGCCCCAACATAGGAAATCAGCCCCAGCATTTT. The full variable domain, completed using reference TRBV11-2 and TRBJ1-5, is EAGVAQSPRYKIIEKRQSVAFWCNPISGHATLYWYQQILGQGPKLLIQFQNNGVVDDSQLPKDRFSAERLKGVDSTLKIQPAKLEDSAVYLCASSPNIGNQPQHFGDGTRLSIL.

This clonotype turned up a few times. The rearrangement uses TRBV6-1 and TRBJ1-4; D is unresolved. The CDR3 consists of 12 residues. Germline CDR1 MNHNS, CDR2 SASEGT. V shed 4 bases and J shed 8 bases, with 8 bases lying between them. Here the CDR3 DNA reads TGTGCCAGCAGTGGCGGACGGGAAAAACTGTTTTTT. This encodes CASSGGREKLFF.

This clonotype has a handful of counts. The chain carries TRBV10-2 and TRBJ2-3; possibly TRBD2 for D (5 bases). V lost 1 base, J lost 1 base, and 18 bases lay in between. The CDR3 runs to 18 residues. CDR1 and CDR2 from the germline V gene are WSHSY and SAAADI. The CDR3 protein is CASSEFRGLYQGTDTQYF. The CDR3 DNA reads as TGCGCCAGCAGTGAGTTTCGGGGTCTTTATCAAGGCACAGATACGCAGTATTTT.

This clonotype was seen a few times. The genes are TRBV18 and TRBJ2-5; D ambiguous. Per the germline V gene, CDR1 is KGHSH and CDR2 is LQKENI. CDR3 length: 13 amino acids. V was shortened by 4 bases and J by 0 bases, with 6 bases between the two germline ends. DNA of the CDR3: TGTGCCAGCTCACAAGTATACCAAGAGACCCAGTACTTC. Translation: CASSQVYQETQYF.

This clonotype showed up just a few times. The rearrangement joins TRBV19 to TRBJ2-6; D gene ambiguous. The V end was cut by 8 bases, the J end by 0 bases, with 5 bases between. The CDR3 length is 13 residues. The germline V gene has CDR1 LNHDA and CDR2 SQIVND (reference sequence). For the CDR3, the DNA is TGTGCCAGTCTGGGCTCTGGGGCCAACGTCCTGACTTTC. Translation: CASLGSGANVLTF.

This sequence joins TRBV6-2 or TRBV6-3 and TRBJ2-5, with D tentatively TRBD2 (6 bases). Between the trimmed V and J ends, which lost 4 bases and 4 bases, there was a span of 10 bases. The germline CDR1 and CDR2 sequences are MNHEY and SVGEGT. The CDR3 runs to 13 residues. Written as DNA, the CDR3 is TGTGCCAGCAGTTCGGGGGATCGAGAGACCCAGTACTTC. This gives the protein CASSSGDRETQYF.

The genes are TRBV5-1 and TRBJ1-3; no clear D. The germline V gene has CDR1 SGHRS and CDR2 YFSETQ. Trimming removed 0 bases from V and 8 bases from J, with 6 bases in between. This CDR3 contains 12 residues. CDR3 sequence (DNA): TGCGCCAGCAGCTTGGAGGGAGACACCATATATTTT. Its translation is CASSLEGDTIYF.

This clonotype occurred a few times. The V gene is TRBV7-2, the J gene TRBJ1-5, with D unresolved. The germline gives CDR1 SGHTA, CDR2 FQGNSA. Trimming stripped 0 bases from V and 5 bases from J, with 5 bases between. The CDR3 totals 13 residues. CDR3 sequence (DNA): TGTGCCAGCAGCTTAGCGTTCTATCAGCCCCAGCATTTT. Translation gives CASSLAFYQPQHF.

In DNA form, the CDR3 reads TGTGCCAGCAGTGCCAGGACAGGGGGTAGGGACGAGCAGTACTTC. Its protein product is CASSARTGGRDEQYF. V and J are TRBV6-1 and TRBJ2-7, with 10 bases that match TRBD1. The germline gives CDR1 MNHNS, CDR2 SASEGT. The CDR3 runs to 15 residues. V trimming: 4 bases; J trimming: 5 bases; junction bases outside the gene matches: 8.

This clonotype was seen repeatedly, ten times or more. This chain links TRBV12-3 or TRBV12-4 with TRBJ2-7, with 8 bases identical to TRBD2. V dropped 3 bases and J dropped 0; count of bases not matched to a gene: 13. This CDR3 contains 18 residues. CDR3 in DNA: TGTGCCAGCAGTTTGTTCGGAAGGACTAGCCCGTCCTCCTACGAGCAGTACTTC. It codes for CASSLFGRTSPSSYEQYF.

This clonotype was counted between two and nine times. V is TRBV9 and J is TRBJ2-3; 10 bases match TRBD2. This CDR3 region has 14 residues. Germline V gives CDR1 SGDLS, CDR2 YYNGEE. J lost 6 bases, V lost 3 bases, and 4 bases had no gene match. The chain's CDR3 is CASSASGRADTQYF. CDR3 nucleotides: TGTGCCAGCAGCGCTAGCGGGAGAGCGGATACGCAGTATTTT.

The chain links TRBV5-1 to TRBJ2-7; a weak D match, TRBD1 (5 bases). V lost 0 bases to trimming and J lost 2 bases, with 9 bases between them. CDR1 SGHRS and CDR2 YFSETQ come from the germline V gene. The length of the CDR3 is 14 residues. The CDR3 protein is CASSLGQFPYEQYF. Written as DNA, the CDR3 is TGCGCCAGCAGCTTGGGACAGTTTCCCTACGAGCAGTACTTC.

The V and J genes are TRBV6-2 or TRBV6-3 and TRBJ1-1; TRBD1 might be the D (6 bases). Germline assignment: CDR1 MNHEY and CDR2 SVGEGT. The CDR3 runs to 14 residues. Trimming took off 6 bases at V and 0 bases at J, with 11 bases between the two ends. The CDR3 region has the DNA TGTGCCAGCAGGAACAGGGACCTGAACACTGAAGCTTTCTTT. This sequence encodes CASRNRDLNTEAFF.

This clonotype was observed many times. V usage is TRBV11-2 and J usage is TRBJ2-1; unclear D gene. The V gene's germline CDR1 is SGHAT and CDR2 FQNNGV. CDR3 length: 14 amino acids. Trimming removed 2 bases at V and 5 bases at J, with 10 bases between. CDR3: CASSLKGLHNEQFF. CDR3 bases: TGTGCCAGCAGCTTAAAGGGCCTTCACAATGAGCAGTTCTTC.

The chain combines TRBV28 with TRBJ1-5; D is uncertain. Germline lookup yields CDR1 MDHEN and CDR2 SYDVKM. Trimming cost V 3 bases and J 1 base, with 7 bases left between them. CDR3 size: 14 residues. Here the CDR3 DNA reads TGTGCCAGCAGTTTCAGGCCGAGCAATCAGCCCCAGCATTTT. The encoded protein is CASSFRPSNQPQHF.

Details on this clonotype: One end of the junction is discordant with germline, which a read error may explain. The rearrangement uses TRBV7-3 and TRBJ1-5, with 9 bases matching TRBD1. Germline V gene lookup returns CDR1 SGHTA and CDR2 FQGTGA. This CDR3 has 15 residues. The CDR3 here is CASSLTGQGHQPQHF. The CDR3 DNA follows: TGTGCCAGCAGCCTAACTGGACAGGGGCATCAGCCCCAGCATTTT.

This clonotype was seen only once. The chain uses TRBV7-3 and TRBJ2-2; 7 positions agree with TRBD2. With 6 bases clipped from V and 9 bases from J, the junction kept 10 bases outside the gene matches. From germline, CDR1 is SGHTA and CDR2 FQGTGA. The CDR3 is 14 amino acids. The CDR3 DNA reads TGTGCCAGCAGGAGGCGGGAGACTGATAGGGAGCTGTTTTTT. Amino acid sequence: CASRRRETDRELFF.

This clonotype was counted only a few times. This rearrangement joins TRBV3-1 to TRBJ1-2; D gene ambiguous. Germline-derived CDR1 and CDR2 are LGHDT and YNNKEL (reference sequence). The CDR3 sequence is 14 residues long. V was cut by 2 bases and J by 8 bases, with 15 bases left in between. The CDR3 is CASSQSTRSRGYTF. CDR3 sequence (DNA): TGTGCCAGCAGCCAAAGTACCCGCAGTCGAGGCTACACCTTC.